These 27 T cell receptor beta chains share one sample of origin, sequenced in a study of blood T cells in healthy people across ages. Primers used in a second PCR of about 6 to 11 cycles were a sample-barcoded 5' primer and a J-beta primer mix. From the 5' RACE reads, TCRdb called clonotypes with MiXCR, one entry per CDR3 protein. Here the sample spans 1 million to 1.2 million distinct CDR3 sequences, more than 30% being singletons. Sequencing was performed on blood. Every receptor here comes from a man between 18 and 29 years old in good health.

This sequence joins TRBV6-5 and TRBJ2-1, with 10 bases fitting TRBD1. Germline lookup yields CDR1 MNHEY and CDR2 SVGAGI. V gave up 7 bases and J gave up 5 bases; unmatched junction bases: 8. This CDR3 has 15 residues. The CDR3 protein is CASNLLGTGDNEQFF. The CDR3 DNA follows: TGTGCCAGCAACCTGCTGGGGACAGGGGACAATGAGCAGTTCTTC.

Ten or more counts support this clonotype. This sequence joins TRBV6-5 and TRBJ1-1; D uncertain. V was shortened by 3 bases and J by 1 base, with 6 bases between the two germline ends. Germline CDR1 and CDR2: MNHEY and SVGAGI. The CDR3 length is 13 residues. This CDR3 reads CASSYNPNTEAFF. The CDR3 nucleotides read TGTGCCAGCAGTTATAATCCGAACACTGAAGCTTTCTTT.

About this clonotype itself: The junction differs from germline at one of its ends, possibly a read error. The chain employs TRBV7-9 and TRBJ1-6; no firm D call. The CDR3 totals 13 residues. Germline CDR1 reads SEHNR; CDR2 reads FQNEAQ (reference sequence). CDR3 DNA: TGTGCCAGCAGGGCCGGGAACAATTCACCCCTCTACTTT. It codes for CASRAGNNSPLYF.

The chain has TRBV20-1 and TRBJ1-3; the D gene is possibly TRBD1 (5 bases). CDR3 size: 13 residues. Germline V CDR1 and CDR2: DFQATT, SNEGSKA (reference sequence). The V gene lost 1 base and the J gene lost 6 bases, with 10 bases spanning the gap. The CDR3 spells CSARGGIKNTIYF. In nucleotides, the CDR3 is TGCAGTGCTAGAGGGGGCATCAAAAACACCATATATTTT.

This sequence joins TRBV9 and TRBJ1-1; D call uncertain. Germline V gene lookup returns CDR1 SGDLS and CDR2 YYNGEE. V was clipped by 1 base and J by 1 base, with 8 bases between them. The CDR3 has 14 residues. The CDR3 DNA reads TGTGCCAGCAGCGTAATCAAGCCGAACACTGAAGCTTTCTTT. This sequence encodes CASSVIKPNTEAFF.

The V call is TRBV4-3, the J call TRBJ2-2; unclear D gene. The CDR3 consists of 15 residues. The germline CDR1 and CDR2 sequences are LGHNA and YSLEER. The V and J ends lost 1 base and 4 bases respectively, with 10 bases between them. CDR3 sequence (DNA): TGCGCCAGCAGCCAAGCTCCGGCTCCCACCGGGGAGCTGTTTTTT. Its protein product is CASSQAPAPTGELFF.

The V call is TRBV25-1, the J call TRBJ1-2; no clear D gene. The CDR3 is 16 residues long. Germline-derived CDR1 and CDR2 are MGHDK and SYGVNS. The V end lost 5 bases, the J end lost 6 bases, and 22 bases lay between the germline ends. CDR3 in amino acids: CASSPTIHSVGHGYTF. The CDR3 DNA reads as TGTGCCAGCAGTCCAACCATCCACTCCGTTGGTCATGGCTACACCTTC.

V usage is TRBV2 and J usage is TRBJ2-3; D unresolved. Germline V gene sequence: CDR1 SNHLY, CDR2 FYNNEI. This CDR3 has 14 residues. Trimming cost V 0 bases and J 6 bases, with 10 bases left between them. The CDR3 nucleotides read TGTGCCAGCAGTGAAGCGACCGGGCCGGATACGCAGTATTTT. This sequence encodes CASSEATGPDTQYF.

This clonotype showed up many times. The V call is TRBV12-3 or TRBV12-4, the J call TRBJ2-1, with D unclear. V shed 6 bases and J shed 5 bases, with 11 bases lying between them. This CDR3 has 13 residues. The CDR3 DNA is TGTGCCAGCAGACCGGGCCCTAACAATGAGCAGTTCTTC. Translated, it gives CASRPGPNNEQFF.

This clonotype appeared many times. The chain carries TRBV7-2 and TRBJ2-1, with D perhaps matching TRBD1 (6 bases). The V gene lost 3 bases and the J gene lost 3 bases, with 9 bases spanning the gap. From germline, CDR1 is SGHTA and CDR2 FQGNSA. The CDR3 sequence is 14 residues long. The CDR3 region is CASSLTGLYNEQFF. The CDR3 DNA reads TGTGCCAGCAGCTTGACAGGACTCTACAATGAGCAGTTCTTC.

The chain links TRBV29-1 to TRBJ2-2; D might be TRBD1 or TRBD2, each matching 5 bases. V was cut by 6 bases and J by 2 bases, with 16 bases left in between. This CDR3 contains 15 residues. Germline V gives CDR1 SQVTM, CDR2 ANQGSEA. The CDR3 DNA reads as TGCAGCGTGGCGATGGGGGACCGAAACACCGGGGAGCTGTTTTTT. It specifies CSVAMGDRNTGELFF.

This clonotype has just a few counts. The chain links TRBV12-3 or TRBV12-4 to TRBJ2-4; TRBD1 might be the D (5 bases). The end of the DNA aligns better with TRBJ2-7, so the J call may be wrong. The CDR3 has 13 amino acids. In DNA, the CDR3 is TGTGCCAGCAGTTTCAGGGTCGCGGCCGAGCAGTACTTC. Its protein product is CASSFRVAAEQYF.

This clonotype was seen a handful of times. The chain is built from TRBV7-9 and TRBJ1-1; D possibly corresponds to TRBD1 (6 bases). The CDR3 totals 15 residues. Trimming cost V 5 bases and J 0 bases, with 13 bases left between them. Germline CDR1 and CDR2: SEHNR and FQNEAQ (reference sequence). The CDR3 sequence: CASSPLGQMNTEAFF. CDR3 DNA sequence: TGTGCCAGCAGCCCCCTCGGACAGATGAACACTGAAGCTTTCTTT.

The V gene is TRBV20-1, the J gene TRBJ1-1; no reliable D call. Germline V gives CDR1 DFQATT, CDR2 SNEGSKA (reference sequence). The CDR3 is made up of 14 amino acids. V gave up 2 bases and J gave up 4 bases, with 14 bases separating them. The CDR3 DNA sequence: TGCAGTGCTAGATCGGCAGGACCGGCCACTGAAGCTTTCTTT. It codes for CSARSAGPATEAFF.

This rearrangement joins TRBV20-1 to TRBJ2-4, with 10 bases lining up with TRBD2. The J call may be incorrect, as the DNA end agrees better with TRBJ2-5. CDR3 length: 16 amino acids. Germline CDR1 is DFQATT and CDR2 is SNEGSKA (reference sequence). In nucleotides, the CDR3 is TGCAGTGTTAACCCAGCTAGCGGGGGCCTTCAAGAGACCCAGTACTTC. Its protein is CSVNPASGGLQETQYF.

A few counts support this clonotype. The rearrangement links TRBV20-1 to TRBJ1-5; perhaps TRBD1 as D (5 bases). This CDR3 spans 15 amino acids. Germline lookup yields CDR1 DFQATT and CDR2 SNEGSKA (reference sequence). Trimming cost V 0 bases and J 7 bases, with 16 bases left between them. CDR3 nucleotide sequence: TGCAGTGCTAGAGATTTAAACAGGTCAAACCAGCCCCAGCATTTT. Encoded protein: CSARDLNRSNQPQHF.

This clonotype was counted only a few times. A read error may be the cause here, since a much bigger clone is one base away. V gene TRBV7-2 combines with J gene TRBJ2-3; D gene uncertain. This CDR3 spans 13 amino acids. Germline V gives CDR1 SGHTA, CDR2 FQGNSA. Trimming removed 4 bases at V and 4 bases at J, with 9 bases between. Here the CDR3 DNA reads TGTGCCAGCAGCTCTGGTTCTGCAGATACGCAGTATTTT. This codes for CASSSGSADTQYF.

V is TRBV6-6 and J is TRBJ1-2; 8 nucleotides match TRBD1. V shed 6 bases and J 8 bases; nucleotides not matched to a gene: 14. Germline V gene data show CDR1 as MNHNY and CDR2 as SVGAGI (reference sequence). The CDR3 loop spans 15 amino acids. The CDR3 loop reads CASRRDARQGLGYTF. As DNA, the CDR3 is TGTGCCAGCAGAAGGGACGCTCGACAGGGGCTGGGCTACACCTTC.

This chain connects TRBV7-3 to TRBJ2-3; 13 bases match TRBD2. This CDR3 spans 16 amino acids. Losses at the gene ends were 4 bases for V and 4 bases for J; bases not matched to a gene: 5. Germline V gene data show CDR1 as SGHTA and CDR2 as FQGTGA. The CDR3 is CASSSTSGGGADTQYF. CDR3 sequence (DNA): TGTGCCAGCAGCTCCACTAGCGGGGGGGGAGCAGATACGCAGTATTTT. Full variable domain (rest looked up from reference TRBV7-3 and TRBJ2-3): GAGVSQTPSNKVTEKGKYVELRCDPISGHTALYWYRQSLGQGPEFLIYFQGTGAADDSGLPNDRFFAVRPEGSVSTLKIQRTERGDSAVYLCASSSTSGGGADTQYFGPGTRLTVL.

CDR3 nucleotides: TGTGCCAGCAGAACAAGGGGTTTCTCCTACGAGCAGTACTTC. It is translated as CASRTRGFSYEQYF. The chain links TRBV6-1 to TRBJ2-7; TRBD1 might be the D (5 bases). V was pared by 6 bases and J by 0 bases, with 12 bases between. This CDR3 spans 14 amino acids. The germline V gene has CDR1 MNHNS and CDR2 SASEGT.

This clonotype was seen more than once but under ten times. The rearrangement joins TRBV12-5 to TRBJ2-1, with D hard to call. Germline CDR1 LGHNT, CDR2 FRNRAP. This CDR3 has 14 amino acids. The CDR3 protein is CAGTDSYFYNEQFF. The CDR3 DNA reads TGTGCCGGCACCGATTCCTATTTTTACAATGAGCAGTTCTTC. Full variable domain (rest looked up from reference TRBV12-5 and TRBJ2-1): DARVTQTPRHKVTEMGQEVTMRCQPILGHNTVFWYRQTMMQGLELLAYFRNRAPLDDSGMPKDRFSAEMPDATLATLKIQPSEPRDSAVYFCAGTDSYFYNEQFFGPGTRLTVL.

The chain combines TRBV28 with TRBJ2-3; the D gene is possibly TRBD1 (5 bases). The CDR3 sequence is 16 residues long. V was cut by 2 bases and J by 0 bases, with 12 bases left in between. Germline V gene data show CDR1 as MDHEN and CDR2 as SYDVKM. CDR3 DNA: TGTGCCAGCAGTTTAGGCTGGGGCCCTAGCACAGATACGCAGTATTTT. This translates into CASSLGWGPSTDTQYF.

This clonotype was recorded a few times. The J gene is TRBJ2-3, the V gene TRBV27; 10 nucleotides agree with TRBD2. The germline CDR1 and CDR2 sequences are MNHEY and SMNVEV (reference sequence). V shed 4 bases and J 2 bases; nucleotides not matched to a gene: 6. This CDR3 has 16 amino acids. CDR3 in DNA: TGTGCCAGCAGTTCGATTACTAGCGGGGTCACAGATACGCAGTATTTT. The encoded protein is CASSSITSGVTDTQYF.

This clonotype was observed a few times. The chain joins TRBV20-1 to TRBJ2-5; D unclear. Germline V lookup: CDR1 DFQATT, CDR2 SNEGSKA (reference sequence). The ends were cut back, 1 base at V and 11 bases at J, with 11 bases in the middle. The CDR3 totals 11 residues. The CDR3 reads CSARADNEQYF. The CDR3 DNA sequence: TGCAGTGCTAGAGCAGACAATGAGCAGTACTTC.

The V and J genes are TRBV7-2 and TRBJ1-5; D gene unclear. Looked up from germline, CDR1 is SGHTA and CDR2 is FQGNSA. Trimming stripped 2 bases from V and 4 bases from J, with 9 bases between. This CDR3 spans 14 amino acids. CDR3 sequence (DNA): TGTGCCAGCAGCTTATCTCATCTGAATCAGCCCCAGCATTTT. Its translation: CASSLSHLNQPQHF.

The chain has TRBV11-2 and TRBJ2-5; 16 positions agree with TRBD2. J was trimmed by 4 bases and V by 3 bases; bases with no gene match: 11. Germline V gives CDR1 SGHAT, CDR2 FQNNGV. The CDR3 is 19 amino acids. As DNA, the CDR3 is TGTGCCAGCAGCTTGTTCGGGGGACTAGCGGGGGGGCGGTTAGAGACCCAGTACTTC. Protein: CASSLFGGLAGGRLETQYF.

A few counts support this clonotype. J is TRBJ1-2 and V is TRBV20-1; D is undetermined. The CDR3 is 18 residues long. Per germline, CDR1 DFQATT and CDR2 SNEGSKA (reference sequence). V was pared by 0 bases and J by 4 bases, with 24 bases between. The CDR3 is CSARDLWSGSEVAYGYTF. The DNA for the CDR3 is TGCAGTGCTAGAGATTTATGGAGCGGGTCAGAGGTAGCCTATGGCTACACCTTC.